This TCR beta chain was identified during a study of regulatory T cells in long-lasting Graves disease. Study-wide context: The antithyroid drugs taken by newly diagnosed Graves' patients had been used for under 3 months.

Unmatched junction bases numbered 4, after V lost 0 bases and J lost 5 bases. The CDR3 loop spans 14 amino acids. Germline CDR1 is SGDLS and CDR2 is YYNGEE. According to the study, TCR beta libraries were built with iRepertoire HTBI primers and CDR3-region Arm-PCR. MiXCR, run by TCRdb on the multiplex PCR reads, gives a single entry per CDR3 protein. The sample lists 370,000 or so distinct CDR3 sequences, about a sixth seen once, with about 19% in the top ten. Time point specified: newly diagnosed GD, antithyroid drugs for less than 3 months. TCR sequences were obtained from RNA taken from PBMCs. This clonotype was seen ten or more times. A further study also used this sample, focusing on T cells in Graves' hyperthyroidism and ophthalmopathy. From that study: A set of HTBI primers served as the primers for a first-round RT-PCR of the TCR CDR3.

The rearrangement links TRBV9 to TRBJ1-1, with TRBD1 identical over 7 bases. The sequences come from peripheral blood mononuclear cells (PBMCs), collected at new diagnosis, from a patient treated with antithyroid drugs. This receptor was identified in a woman younger than 35 with Graves disease. Here the CDR3 reads CASSVGQGWTEAFF. Here the CDR3 DNA reads TGTGCCAGCAGCGTAGGACAGGGTTGGACTGAAGCTTTCTTT.